These 9 T cell receptor beta chains originate from one sample sequenced in a study of T-cell memory formation after mild COVID-19 (dated by TCRdb to about 2021). Receptor libraries were prepared by 5' RACE. Data came from an Illumina NovaSeq 6000. The public reads were reprocessed in TCRdb via fastp at Q25 and MiXCR, keeping in-frame beta chains. Rows merge per CDR3 protein into single entries with the most common DNA and genes. In all, the sample holds around 200,000 distinct CDR3 sequences, and under 30% of those were seen once. Of the sample, roughly 11% is held by the ten largest clones. Sample: PBMCs or a T cell subset sorted from them (not recorded which). These TCRs come from an adult woman who had mild COVID-19 (a few samples of this study predate the infection). The sample titles of this study are shuffled in the database, so cell type and time point are left out; the donor was told from shared clones.

There are a few counts of this clonotype. The CDR3 here is CASMRLAGGSYNEQFF. DNA of the CDR3: TGTGCCAGCATGCGACTAGCGGGGGGATCCTACAATGAGCAGTTCTTC. J is TRBJ2-1 and V is TRBV3-1; 13 nucleotides align to TRBD2. The CDR3 sequence is 16 residues long. Looked up from germline, CDR1 is LGHDT and CDR2 is YNNKEL (reference sequence). V dropped 7 bases and J dropped 1; count of bases not matched to a gene: 4.

This clonotype was detected a few times. The V gene is TRBV6-6, the J gene TRBJ1-2; tentative D call: TRBD1 (5 bases). Germline V gene sequence: CDR1 MNHNY, CDR2 SVGAGI (reference sequence). There are 14 residues in the CDR3. The V end was cut by 9 bases, the J end by 8 bases, with 22 bases between. In nucleotides, the CDR3 is TGTGCCAGTTTGGGACGGCCGTTATCGGGAGGCTACACCTTC. Translation: CASLGRPLSGGYTF.

This clonotype was observed a handful of times. V is TRBV12-3 or TRBV12-4 and J is TRBJ2-2; perhaps TRBD1 as D (5 bases). The CDR3 is 15 residues long. V shed 5 bases and J shed 0 bases, with 10 bases lying between them. The CDR3 nucleotides read TGTGCCAGCAGTGGAAAAGGGGCGAACACCGGGGAGCTGTTTTTT. The encoded protein is CASSGKGANTGELFF.

The V and J genes are TRBV24-1 and TRBJ1-1; TRBD1 might be the D (6 bases). V shed 3 bases and J shed 9 bases, with 16 bases lying between them. CDR3 size: 14 residues. Per the germline V gene, CDR1 is KGHDR and CDR2 is SFDVKD. DNA for the CDR3: TGTGCCACCAGTGATCAGGGGAAAGGGTTCAAAGCTTTCTTT. Translating gives CATSDQGKGFKAFF.

This clonotype has more than one count but fewer than ten. The gene calls are TRBV3-1 and TRBJ2-2, with 9 bases identical to TRBD2. Germline V CDR1 and CDR2: LGHDT, YNNKEL (reference sequence). The CDR3 has 15 amino acids. The junction had 7 bases not matched to a gene; V was cut back by 6 bases and J by 5 bases. The CDR3 here is CASRGSGRRTGELFF. Written as DNA, the CDR3 is TGTGCCAGCAGGGGTAGCGGGAGACGTACCGGGGAGCTGTTTTTT. Full variable domain (outside the CDR3, taken from reference TRBV3-1 and TRBJ2-2): DTAVSQTPKYLVTQMGNDKSIKCEQNLGHDTMYWYKQDSKKFLKIMFSYNNKELIINETVPNRFSPKSPDKAHLNLHINSLELGDSAVYFCASRGSGRRTGELFFGEGSRLTVL.

This chain links TRBV9 with TRBJ2-7; the D gene could be TRBD1 or TRBD2 (6 bases each). Trimming left V 0 bases short and J 3 bases short, with 13 bases between. Germline CDR1 and CDR2: SGDLS and YYNGEE. This CDR3 is 15 amino acids long. The CDR3 protein is CASSVGPGGGYEQYF. Here the CDR3 DNA reads TGTGCCAGCAGCGTAGGTCCCGGGGGCGGCTACGAGCAGTACTTC.

V usage is TRBV12-3 or TRBV12-4 and J usage is TRBJ1-1; D might be TRBD1 (6 bases). The CDR3 consists of 12 residues. Trimming shortened V by 5 bases and J by 6 bases, and 10 bases separated the two germline ends. The DNA for the CDR3 is TGTGCCAGCAGTGCAGGGGTCCCTGAAGCTTTCTTT. Amino acids: CASSAGVPEAFF.

The rearrangement joins TRBV7-3 to TRBJ2-6; D ambiguous. The CDR3 consists of 17 residues. Trimming removed 1 base from V and 1 base from J, with 11 bases in between. CDR1 and CDR2 (germline): SGHTA, FQGTGA. The CDR3 region has the DNA TGTGCCAGCAGCTTAATAGCCGGTGCGTCTGGGGCCAACGTCCTGACTTTC. This sequence encodes CASSLIAGASGANVLTF.

The chain uses TRBV5-1 and TRBJ2-7, with a weak D call TRBD1 (6 bases). V was pared by 1 base and J by 7 bases, with 27 bases between. CDR1 and CDR2 from the germline V gene are SGHRS and YFSETQ. The CDR3 contains 18 residues. CDR3 residues: CASSLRGTGTTAPGEQYF. CDR3 DNA: TGCGCCAGCAGCTTGAGGGGGACGGGAACCACTGCCCCGGGTGAGCAGTACTTC.